A single sample is the source of the 29 T cell receptor beta chains below, sequenced in a study of blood T cell repertoires in COVID-19. Sequenced by immunoSEQ multiplex PCR; TCRdb stores in-frame clones only, minus some. This table holds some 50,000 clones, around 80% found once. The sample consisted of peripheral blood. Receptor source: a man aged 50-59 years with acute or convalescent COVID-19.

The chain recombines TRBV19 with TRBJ2-2, with a possible D match to TRBD2 (6 bases). The length of the CDR3 is 15 residues. V dropped 7 bases and J dropped 1 base, with 13 bases sitting between them. Per the germline V gene, CDR1 is LNHDA and CDR2 is SQIVND (reference sequence). DNA for the CDR3: TGTGCCAGTACCTACCTAGCGCGGAACACCGGGGAGCTGTTTTTT. This encodes CASTYLARNTGELFF.

This clone has only one observation. This chain connects TRBV5-1 to TRBJ1-5; D is uncertain. Trimming stripped 3 bases from V and 0 bases from J, with 7 bases between. Germline loops: CDR1 SGHRS, CDR2 YFSETQ. CDR3 length: 14 amino acids. The CDR3, as DNA: TGCGCCAGCAGCTCAGACATTAGCAATCAGCCCCAGCATTTT. Translating it yields CASSSDISNQPQHF.

The J gene is TRBJ2-5, the V gene TRBV7-3, with D tentatively TRBD2 (5 bases). V was shortened by 0 bases and J by 3 bases, with 11 bases between the two germline ends. The CDR3 sequence is 15 residues long. From germline, CDR1 is SGHTA and CDR2 FQGTGA. CDR3 nucleotides: TGTGCCAGCAGCTTAACGTCCGGAGGAGAAGAGACCCAGTACTTC. Protein sequence: CASSLTSGGEETQYF.

CDR3 in amino acids: CASSLVQGGFMEQFF. DNA of the CDR3: TGCGCCAGCAGCTTGGTTCAGGGGGGTTTTATGGAGCAGTTCTTC. This chain connects TRBV5-1 to TRBJ2-1; D possibly corresponds to TRBD1 (7 bases). The CDR3 extends over 15 amino acids. V was shortened by 0 bases and J by 10 bases, with 17 bases between the two germline ends. CDR1 is SGHRS and CDR2 is YFSETQ in the germline V gene.

V is TRBV10-3 and J is TRBJ2-3; D may be TRBD2 (7 bases). The length of the CDR3 is 15 residues. Trimming took 6 bases from V and 2 from J, leaving 15 bases between them. Per the germline V gene, CDR1 is ENHRY and CDR2 is SYGVKD. CDR3 sequence (DNA): TGTGCCATCAGAGGGGGGGTTCAGACCACAGATACGCAGTATTTT. It yields the protein CAIRGGVQTTDTQYF.

J is TRBJ1-1 and V is TRBV15, with unresolved D. The V end was cut by 2 bases, the J end by 4 bases, with 11 bases between. The CDR3 contains 14 residues. The germline CDR1 and CDR2 sequences are LNHNV and YYDKDF (reference sequence). Here the CDR3 reads CATSRLSSITEAFF. CDR3 nucleotide sequence: TGTGCCACCAGCAGACTATCTAGTATCACTGAAGCTTTCTTT. The variable domain in full, with the rest retrieved from reference TRBV15 and TRBJ1-1, is DAMVIQNPRYQVTQFGKPVTLSCSQTLNHNVMYWYQQKSSQAPKLLFHYYDKDFNNEADTPDNFQSRRPNTSFCFLDIRSPGLGDTAMYLCATSRLSSITEAFFGQGTRLTVV.

This chain links TRBV19 with TRBJ2-1; 11 nucleotides agree with TRBD2. There are 22 residues in the CDR3. J lost 2 bases, V lost 5 bases, and 23 bases had no gene match. Germline CDR1 and CDR2: LNHDA and SQIVND (reference sequence). The CDR3 bases are TGTGCCAGTAGTTGCCGGGACAGGAGAAACGTGGGACTAGCGGATACCTACAATGAGCAGTTCTTC. Amino acids: CASSCRDRRNVGLADTYNEQFF.

This chain uses TRBV7-2 with TRBJ2-7; 8 nucleotides line up with TRBD2. This CDR3 has 15 residues. The J segment lost 0 bases and the V segment lost 8 bases, leaving 9 bases of the junction unmatched. Germline CDR1 is SGHTA and CDR2 is FQGNSA. In DNA form, the CDR3 reads TGTGCCAGCCTCGCTGCAGCGGGAGCCTCCTACGAGCAGTACTTC. This translates into CASLAAAGASYEQYF.

This rearrangement joins TRBV7-9 to TRBJ2-2; 9 bases map to TRBD1. Germline CDR1 SEHNR, CDR2 FQNEAQ (reference sequence). This CDR3 region has 16 residues. V lost 5 bases to trimming and J lost 0 bases; unmatched junction nucleotides: 4. CDR3 residues: CASSPDRGANTGELFF. For the CDR3, the DNA is TGTGCCAGCAGCCCAGACAGGGGGGCGAACACCGGGGAGCTGTTTTTT.

The chain carries TRBV5-1 and TRBJ1-4; maybe TRBD1 (5 bases). V gave up 4 bases and J gave up 5 bases, with 12 bases separating them. Germline CDR1 SGHRS, CDR2 YFSETQ. This CDR3 has 14 residues. For the CDR3, the DNA is TGCGCCAGCAGCCCCGGACAAAACAATGAAAAACTGTTTTTT. It translates to CASSPGQNNEKLFF.

The rearrangement links TRBV7-9 to TRBJ2-2; possible D gene TRBD2, 5 bases. This CDR3 has 19 residues. Germline CDR1 and CDR2: SEHNR and FQNEAQ (reference sequence). V dropped 2 bases and J dropped 4 bases, with 23 bases sitting between them. This chain's CDR3 is CASSLPTWRVMVSTGELFF. DNA of the CDR3: TGTGCCAGCAGCTTACCTACCTGGCGGGTAATGGTGTCCACCGGGGAGCTGTTTTTT.

The J gene is TRBJ1-1, the V gene TRBV19, with a possible D match to TRBD1 (6 bases). Trimming cost V 5 bases and J 3 bases, with 22 bases left between them. CDR1 and CDR2 from the germline V gene are LNHDA and SQIVND (reference sequence). The CDR3 spans 17 residues. The CDR3 bases are TGTGCCAGTAGTTCCGCGGGACACCGGGGGGGAGACACTGAAGCTTTCTTT. This translates into CASSSAGHRGGDTEAFF.

J is TRBJ1-2 and V is TRBV23-1; perhaps TRBD1 as D (5 bases). TRBV23-1 is annotated as an ORF whose role is uncertain. The CDR3 spans 15 residues. Deletions cut 0 bases from V and 2 bases from J, with 10 bases between. CDR3 DNA: TGCGCCAGCAGTCAATCGACAGCTGTCAACTATGGCTACACCTTC. Translated: CASSQSTAVNYGYTF.

The rearrangement uses TRBV19 and TRBJ1-1; 10 nucleotides match TRBD1. The CDR3 extends over 13 amino acids. Germline CDR1 reads LNHDA; CDR2 reads SQIVND (reference sequence). V shed 6 bases, J shed 3 bases, and the junction held 1 base outside the gene matches. CDR3 amino acids: CASRTGGDTEAFF. DNA of the CDR3: TGTGCCAGTAGGACAGGGGGCGACACTGAAGCTTTCTTT.

The genes are TRBV14 and TRBJ2-1; 7 positions agree with TRBD2. This CDR3 has 14 amino acids. CDR1 and CDR2 (germline): SGHDN, FVKESK. V dropped 6 bases and J dropped 5; count of bases not matched to a gene: 7. CDR3 sequence (DNA): TGTGCCAGCAGTCCGAGCGGGGCCCACAATGAGCAGTTCTTC. Amino acids: CASSPSGAHNEQFF.

This clone was seen a single time. The V gene is TRBV30, the J gene TRBJ2-5; no definite D call. Germline loops: CDR1 GTSNPN, CDR2 SVGIG (reference sequence). V lost 5 bases and J 4 bases, leaving 14 bases between the germline ends. This CDR3 region has 13 residues. CDR3 in amino acids: CAWAKVDGETQYF. As DNA, the CDR3 is TGTGCCTGGGCCAAAGTAGATGGAGAGACCCAGTACTTC.

This sequence joins TRBV5-1 and TRBJ2-7; 7 nucleotides agree with TRBD1. V gave up 7 bases and J gave up 6 bases; unmatched junction bases: 13. This CDR3 is 14 amino acids long. Germline CDR1 is SGHRS and CDR2 is YFSETQ. The CDR3 protein is CASFPRQGEGEQYF. CDR3 in DNA: TGCGCCAGCTTCCCAAGACAGGGTGAAGGCGAGCAGTACTTC.

The chain recombines TRBV19 with TRBJ1-3; 7 positions match TRBD1. The CDR3 is 17 residues long. V trimming: 5 bases; J trimming: 0 bases; junction bases outside the gene matches: 10. Germline V gene data show CDR1 as LNHDA and CDR2 as SQIVND (reference sequence). The CDR3 loop reads CASSPTGTDSSGNTIYF. CDR3 DNA: TGTGCCAGTAGTCCGACCGGGACAGACTCCTCTGGAAACACCATATATTTT.

The chain has TRBV19 and TRBJ2-1; 7 bases align to TRBD1. CDR3 size: 16 residues. CDR1 is LNHDA and CDR2 is SQIVND in the germline V gene (reference sequence). Germline trimming cut 6 bases from V and 0 bases from J; bases unmatched to any gene: 8. CDR3 residues: CASRTTGTSSYNEQFF. CDR3 nucleotide sequence: TGTGCCAGTAGAACGACAGGGACCTCCTCCTACAATGAGCAGTTCTTC.

The chain carries TRBV7-9 and TRBJ2-5; 10 positions agree with TRBD1. The V and J ends lost 3 bases and 4 bases, in that order; junction bases with no gene match: 8. The CDR3 covers 16 residues. Germline V gene sequence: CDR1 SEHNR, CDR2 FQNEAQ (reference sequence). CDR3 amino acids: CASSLSATGGTETQYF. The CDR3, as DNA: TGTGCCAGCAGCTTGTCCGCGACAGGGGGCACAGAGACCCAGTACTTC.

The chain's CDR3 is CASSLAGSLLAGGGETQYF. The DNA for the CDR3 is TGTGCCAGCAGCTTGGCCGGGTCACTACTAGCGGGAGGAGGTGAGACCCAGTACTTC. The gene calls are TRBV5-4 and TRBJ2-5; 12 positions match TRBD2. The length of the CDR3 is 19 residues. The germline gives CDR1 SGHNT, CDR2 YYREEE (reference sequence). J gave up 5 bases and V 0 bases, and 14 bases lay outside the gene matches. The whole variable domain, remainder taken from reference TRBV5-4 and TRBJ2-5, is ETGVTQSPTHLIKTRGQQVTLRCSSQSGHNTVSWYQQALGQGPQFIFQYYREEENGRGNFPPRFSGLQFPNYSSELNVNALELDDSALYLCASSLAGSLLAGGGETQYFGPGTRLLVL.

The rearrangement joins TRBV7-3 to TRBJ2-1, with TRBD1 as a possible D gene (7 bases). The germline V and J ends were trimmed by 5 bases and 7 bases, with 15 bases remaining between them. Germline V CDR1 and CDR2: SGHTA, FQGTGA. This CDR3 is 14 amino acids long. CDR3 in DNA: TGTGCCAGCAGCCCCAGGGGGACTGGAAATGAGCAGTTCTTC. Its translation: CASSPRGTGNEQFF. Using reference TRBV7-3 and TRBJ2-1 for the parts outside the CDR3, the full variable domain is GAGVSQTPSNKVTEKGKYVELRCDPISGHTALYWYRQSLGQGPEFLIYFQGTGAADDSGLPNDRFFAVRPEGSVSTLKIQRTERGDSAVYLCASSPRGTGNEQFFGPGTRLTVL.

The rearrangement links TRBV9 to TRBJ1-6; TRBD1 aligns across 7 bases. Germline V gives CDR1 SGDLS, CDR2 YYNGEE. Trimming took 4 bases from V and 6 from J; bases not matched to a gene: 7. The CDR3 runs to 15 residues. The CDR3 protein is CASSPGQVPNSPLHF. Written as DNA, the CDR3 is TGTGCCAGCAGCCCTGGACAGGTTCCTAATTCACCCCTCCACTTT.

This sequence joins TRBV7-8 and TRBJ2-1, with TRBD2 identical over 15 bases. The CDR3 is 17 amino acids. J gave up 8 bases and V 2 bases, and 7 bases lay outside the gene matches. Looked up from germline, CDR1 is SGHVS and CDR2 is FQNEAQ. In nucleotides, the CDR3 is TGTGCCAGCAGCTTACGCGGGGGACTAGCGGGAGGCTATGAGCAGTTCTTC. Encoded protein: CASSLRGGLAGGYEQFF.

In its sample, this clone was seen once. The V call is TRBV5-1, the J call TRBJ1-5, with D hard to call. V lost 0 bases, J lost 5 bases, and 12 bases lay in between. Per the germline V gene, CDR1 is SGHRS and CDR2 is YFSETQ. The length of the CDR3 is 15 residues. The CDR3 sequence: CASSLAGDVYQPQHF. The CDR3 DNA reads TGCGCCAGCAGCTTGGCCGGGGATGTGTATCAGCCCCAGCATTTT.

The V gene is TRBV13, the J gene TRBJ2-7, with D possibly being TRBD2 (6 bases). The CDR3 contains 15 residues. V was trimmed by 4 bases and J by 0 bases, leaving 13 bases between them. Per germline, CDR1 PRHDT and CDR2 FYEKMQ (reference sequence). CDR3 in amino acids: CASSSEGPNSYEQYF. CDR3 in DNA: TGTGCCAGCAGCTCGGAGGGGCCCAACTCCTACGAGCAGTACTTC.

The V and J genes are TRBV7-9 and TRBJ2-5; D might be TRBD1 (6 bases). The CDR3 has 14 amino acids. The ends were cut back, 5 bases at V and 1 base at J, with 11 bases in the middle. In germline, CDR1 is SEHNR, CDR2 FQNEAQ (reference sequence). The CDR3 DNA reads TGTGCCAGCAGCGCAAACAGGGTCCAAGAGACCCAGTACTTC. It specifies CASSANRVQETQYF.

The DNA of the CDR3 is TGTGCCAGCAGCCAAGACCCGGGCGGGAGCTCCTACGAGCAGTACTTC. Amino acids: CASSQDPGGSSYEQYF. The V call is TRBV3-1 (or the pseudogene TRBV3-2), the J call TRBJ2-7, with 7 bases aligning to TRBD2. Germline CDR1 and CDR2: LGHDT and YNNKEL (reference sequence). The V segment lost 0 bases and the J segment 0 bases; nucleotides outside the gene matches: 5. The CDR3 runs 16 residues.

This rearrangement joins TRBV9 to TRBJ1-4, with D perhaps TRBD1 (6 bases). The CDR3 runs to 16 residues. The V and J ends lost 3 bases and 0 bases respectively, with 12 bases between them. Germline V gene data show CDR1 as SGDLS and CDR2 as YYNGEE. In DNA, the CDR3 is TGTGCCAGCAGCGGTAACAGGGCAGCAACTAATGAAAAACTGTTTTTT. As protein: CASSGNRAATNEKLFF. Complete variable domain (other parts from reference TRBV9 and TRBJ1-4): DSGVTQTPKHLITATGQRVTLRCSPRSGDLSVYWYQQSLDQGLQFLIQYYNGEERAKGNILERFSAQQFPDLHSELNLSSLELGDSALYFCASSGNRAATNEKLFFGSGTQLSVL.